The T cell receptor beta chain described here comes from a study of Ad26.COV2.S vaccination and SARS-CoV-2 variants. Study context: Ad26.COV2.S shots went into the muscle once or twice, 56 days apart. General study results and limits: Breadth and depth estimates from TCRs may understate total T cell responses. Post-vaccination spike-specific CD8+ and CD4+ T cell responses reportedly had substantial breadth.

On this clone: Antigen: not known.

Sequencing used immunoSEQ multiplex PCR; TCRdb keeps in-frame clones, though not all of them. Of fewer than 600,000 clones listed, roughly nine tenths are singletons. Treatment indicated: 15 to 20 received Ad26.COV2.S at low or high dose, single or two shots; about 5 received placebo; per-sample allocation not given. On day 63 after the first injection, vaccine and placebo recipients gave samples. V gave up 1 base and J gave up 4 bases, with 11 bases separating them. Germline CDR1 reads SGHTA; CDR2 reads FQGTGA. This CDR3 is 16 amino acids long. The TCR sequence derives from a person aged 18-65 years who received the Ad26.COV2.S COVID-19 vaccine or a placebo. The starting material was peripheral blood, obtained in a trial of Ad26.COV2.S vaccine versus placebo. The V and J genes are TRBV7-3 and TRBJ2-6; no clear D gene. The CDR3 reads CASSLRVGTGANVLTF. The CDR3 nucleotides read TGTGCCAGCAGCTTAAGAGTAGGCACCGGGGCCAACGTCCTGACTTTC. The variable domain in full, with the rest retrieved from reference TRBV7-3 and TRBJ2-6, is GAGVSQTPSNKVTEKGKYVELRCDPISGHTALYWYRQSLGQGPEFLIYFQGTGAADDSGLPNDRFFAVRPEGSVSTLKIQRTERGDSAVYLCASSLRVGTGANVLTFGAGSRLTVL.